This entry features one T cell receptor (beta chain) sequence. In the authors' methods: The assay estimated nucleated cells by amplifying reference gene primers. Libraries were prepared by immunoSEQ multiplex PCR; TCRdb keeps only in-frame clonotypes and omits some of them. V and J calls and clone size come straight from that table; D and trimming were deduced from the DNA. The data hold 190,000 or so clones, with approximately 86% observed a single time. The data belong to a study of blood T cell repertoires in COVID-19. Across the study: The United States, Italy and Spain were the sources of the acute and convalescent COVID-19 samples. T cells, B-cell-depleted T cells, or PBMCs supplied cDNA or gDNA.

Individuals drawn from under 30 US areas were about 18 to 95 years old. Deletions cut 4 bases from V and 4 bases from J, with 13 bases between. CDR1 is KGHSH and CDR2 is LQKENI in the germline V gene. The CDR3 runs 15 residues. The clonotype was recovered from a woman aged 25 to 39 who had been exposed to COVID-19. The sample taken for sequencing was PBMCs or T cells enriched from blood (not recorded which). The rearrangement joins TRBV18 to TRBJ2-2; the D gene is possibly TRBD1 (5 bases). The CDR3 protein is CASSLRDSSTGELFF. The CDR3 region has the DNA TGTGCCAGCTCACTACGAGACAGTAGCACCGGGGAGCTGTTTTTT.